The T cell receptor beta chain under discussion was sequenced for a study of cytomegalovirus exposure and HLA in healthy donors. Study results and limitations: Most CMV-associated TCR beta chains appeared HLA-restricted in a later analysis. A list of around 160 TCR beta chains associated with cytomegalovirus was given. Most likely, a cluster of highly shared sequence variants arose as a sequencing artifact. For most TCR sequences rarity was the rule, although some public TCRs occurred in many donors.

PCR amplification relied on 60 Vbeta primers (plus 13 Jbeta primers). Clones were read by immunoSEQ multiplex PCR, and TCRdb kept only the in-frame ones, dropping some. The repertoire has about 140,000 clones, nearly 70% of them found once; the top ten carry roughly 10%. V lost 6 bases, J lost 4 bases, and 18 bases lay in between. Germline values: CDR1 MDHEN, CDR2 SYDVKM. This CDR3 is 16 amino acids long. Worth noting for this clone: Its antigen is still unknown.

This clonotype was sampled from a man aged 30 to 39 in good health and CMV-seropositive. V and J are TRBV28 and TRBJ2-2, with a possible D match to TRBD2 (6 bases). Sequencing used PBMCs. CDR3 sequence (DNA): TGTGCCAGCAGCCCCGGGAGTCAAGCGGGCACCGGGGAGCTGTTTTTT. This sequence encodes CASSPGSQAGTGELFF.